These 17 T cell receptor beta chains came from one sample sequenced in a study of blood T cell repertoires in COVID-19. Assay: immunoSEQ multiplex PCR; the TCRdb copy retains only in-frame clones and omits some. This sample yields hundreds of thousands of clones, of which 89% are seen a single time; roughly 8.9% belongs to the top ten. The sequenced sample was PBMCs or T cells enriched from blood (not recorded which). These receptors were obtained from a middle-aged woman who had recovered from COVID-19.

The CDR3 reads CSSPGLALYANTGELFF. DNA of the CDR3: TGCAGCTCACCGGGACTAGCGCTTTACGCGAACACCGGGGAGCTGTTTTTT. The chain combines TRBV29-1 with TRBJ2-2, with 10 bases identical to TRBD2. V trimming: 8 bases; J trimming: 0 bases; junction bases outside the gene matches: 12. CDR1 and CDR2 (germline): SQVTM, ANQGSEA. The CDR3 extends over 17 amino acids.

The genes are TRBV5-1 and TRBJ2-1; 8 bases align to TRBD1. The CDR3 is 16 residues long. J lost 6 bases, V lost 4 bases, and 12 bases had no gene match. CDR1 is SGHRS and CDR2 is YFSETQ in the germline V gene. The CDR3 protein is CASSILLQGASNEQFF. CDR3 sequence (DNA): TGCGCCAGCAGCATCTTATTGCAGGGGGCCAGCAATGAGCAGTTCTTC.

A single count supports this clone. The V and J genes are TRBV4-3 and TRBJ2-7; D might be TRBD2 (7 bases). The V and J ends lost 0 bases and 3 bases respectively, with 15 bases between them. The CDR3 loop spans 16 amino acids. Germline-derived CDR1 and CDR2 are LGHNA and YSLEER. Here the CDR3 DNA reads TGCGCCAGCAGCCAAGACATAGGGGGAGGGCTCTACGAGCAGTACTTC. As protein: CASSQDIGGGLYEQYF.

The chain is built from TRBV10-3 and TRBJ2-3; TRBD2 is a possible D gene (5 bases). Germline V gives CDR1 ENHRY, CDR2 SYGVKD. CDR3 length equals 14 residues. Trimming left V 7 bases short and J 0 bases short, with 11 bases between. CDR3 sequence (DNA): TGTGCCATCAACGGCGGGCTCAGCACAGATACGCAGTATTTT. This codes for CAINGGLSTDTQYF.

In DNA, the CDR3 is TGTGCCAGCAGCCGCGGGACTAGCGGGTCAGGAGGCAATGAGCAGTTCTTC. Its protein product is CASSRGTSGSGGNEQFF. The chain has TRBV9 and TRBJ2-1, with 12 bases matching TRBD2. The CDR3 is 17 amino acids. The germline V gene encodes CDR1 SGDLS and CDR2 YYNGEE. V trimming: 4 bases; J trimming: 6 bases; junction bases outside the gene matches: 11.

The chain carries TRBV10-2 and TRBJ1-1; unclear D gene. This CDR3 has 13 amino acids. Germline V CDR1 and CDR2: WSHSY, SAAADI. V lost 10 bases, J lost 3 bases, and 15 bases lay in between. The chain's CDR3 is CATEGPGDTEAFF. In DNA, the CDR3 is TGCGCCACCGAGGGCCCTGGGGACACTGAAGCTTTCTTT.

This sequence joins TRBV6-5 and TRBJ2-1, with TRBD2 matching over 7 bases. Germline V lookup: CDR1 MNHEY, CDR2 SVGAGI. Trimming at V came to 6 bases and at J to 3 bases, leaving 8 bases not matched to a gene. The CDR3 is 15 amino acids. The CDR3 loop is CASRDTSEHYNEQFF. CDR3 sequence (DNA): TGTGCCAGCAGGGACACTAGCGAGCACTACAATGAGCAGTTCTTC.

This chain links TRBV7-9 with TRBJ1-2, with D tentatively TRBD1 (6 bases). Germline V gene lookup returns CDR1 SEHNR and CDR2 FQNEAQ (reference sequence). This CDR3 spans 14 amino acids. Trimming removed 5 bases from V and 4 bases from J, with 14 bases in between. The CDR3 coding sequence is TGTGCCAGCAGCCGCCCCGGGACACCCTATGGCTACACCTTC. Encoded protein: CASSRPGTPYGYTF.

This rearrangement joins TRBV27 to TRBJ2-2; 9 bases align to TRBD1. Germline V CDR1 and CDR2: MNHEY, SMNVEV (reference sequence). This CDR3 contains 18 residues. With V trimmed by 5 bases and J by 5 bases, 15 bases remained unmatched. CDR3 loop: CASSRPPTGGAGTGELFF. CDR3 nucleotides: TGTGCCAGCAGTCGCCCCCCCACAGGGGGCGCGGGGACCGGGGAGCTGTTTTTT.

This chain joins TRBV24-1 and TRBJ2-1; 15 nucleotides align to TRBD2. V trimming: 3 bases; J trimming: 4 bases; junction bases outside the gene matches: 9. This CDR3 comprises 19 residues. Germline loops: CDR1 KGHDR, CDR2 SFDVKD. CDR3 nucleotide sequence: TGTGCCACCAGTGATGCTTCCCCCGGGACTAGCGGGAGGTACAATGAGCAGTTCTTC. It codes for CATSDASPGTSGRYNEQFF.

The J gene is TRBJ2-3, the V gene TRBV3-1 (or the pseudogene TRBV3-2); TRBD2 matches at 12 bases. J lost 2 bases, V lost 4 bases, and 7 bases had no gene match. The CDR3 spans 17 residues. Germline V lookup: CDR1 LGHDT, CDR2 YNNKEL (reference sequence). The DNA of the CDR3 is TGTGCCAGCAGCCCCCGGACTAGCGGGAAGAACACAGATACGCAGTATTTT. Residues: CASSPRTSGKNTDTQYF.

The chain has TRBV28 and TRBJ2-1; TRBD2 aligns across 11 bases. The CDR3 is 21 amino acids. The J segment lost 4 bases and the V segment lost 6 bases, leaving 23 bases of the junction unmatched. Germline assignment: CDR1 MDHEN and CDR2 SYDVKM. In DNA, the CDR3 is TGTGCCAGCAGCCCCAACCTGGGACACCTAACTAGCGGGGGCTTGTACAATGAGCAGTTCTTC. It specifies CASSPNLGHLTSGGLYNEQFF.

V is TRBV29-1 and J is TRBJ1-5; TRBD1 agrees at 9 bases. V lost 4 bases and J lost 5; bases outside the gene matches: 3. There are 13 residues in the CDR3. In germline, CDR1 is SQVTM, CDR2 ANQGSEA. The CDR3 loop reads CSVGQGVDQPQHF. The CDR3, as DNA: TGCAGCGTTGGACAGGGGGTGGATCAGCCCCAGCATTTT.

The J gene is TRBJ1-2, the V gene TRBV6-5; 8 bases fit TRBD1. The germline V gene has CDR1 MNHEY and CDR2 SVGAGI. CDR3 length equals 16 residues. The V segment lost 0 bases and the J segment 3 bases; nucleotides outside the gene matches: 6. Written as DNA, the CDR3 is TGTGCCAGCAGTTACTCGATGTTACAGGGGGACTATGGCTACACCTTC. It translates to CASSYSMLQGDYGYTF.

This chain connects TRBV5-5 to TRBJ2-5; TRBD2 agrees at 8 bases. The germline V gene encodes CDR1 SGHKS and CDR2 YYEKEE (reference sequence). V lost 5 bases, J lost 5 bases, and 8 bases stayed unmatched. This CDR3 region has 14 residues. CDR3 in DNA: TGTGCCAGCAGGACCGGGACTAGACTCGAGACCCAGTACTTC. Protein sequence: CASRTGTRLETQYF.

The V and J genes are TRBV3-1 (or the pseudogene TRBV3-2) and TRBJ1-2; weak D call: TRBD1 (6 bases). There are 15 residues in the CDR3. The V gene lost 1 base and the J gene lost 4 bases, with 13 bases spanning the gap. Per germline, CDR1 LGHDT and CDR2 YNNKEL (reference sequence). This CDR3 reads CASSQAGGSGYGYTF. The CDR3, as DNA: TGTGCCAGCAGCCAAGCGGGGGGCTCGGGCTATGGCTACACCTTC.

The CDR3 sequence: CASSFFRGSALHF. CDR3 nucleotides: TGTGCCAGCAGTTTTTTCAGGGGTTCGGCCCTCCACTTT. The rearrangement uses TRBV27 and TRBJ1-6; a possible D gene is TRBD1 (6 bases). From germline, CDR1 is MNHEY and CDR2 SMNVEV (reference sequence). The ends were cut back, 3 bases at V and 14 bases at J, with 14 bases in the middle. The CDR3 has 13 residues.